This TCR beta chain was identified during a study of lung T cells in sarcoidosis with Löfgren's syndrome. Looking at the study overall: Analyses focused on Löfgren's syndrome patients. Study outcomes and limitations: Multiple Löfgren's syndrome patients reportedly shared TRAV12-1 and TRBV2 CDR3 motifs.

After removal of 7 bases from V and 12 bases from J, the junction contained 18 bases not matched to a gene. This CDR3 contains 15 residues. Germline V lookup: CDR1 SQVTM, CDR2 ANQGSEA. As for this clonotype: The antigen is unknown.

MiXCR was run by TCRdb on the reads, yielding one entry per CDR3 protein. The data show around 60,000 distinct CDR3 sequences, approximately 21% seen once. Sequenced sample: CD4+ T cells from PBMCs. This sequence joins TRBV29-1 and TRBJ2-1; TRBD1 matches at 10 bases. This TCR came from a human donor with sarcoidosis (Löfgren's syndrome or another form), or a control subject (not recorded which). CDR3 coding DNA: TGCAGCGCTGCATCGGGACAGGGGATTCGCGAGGGGCAGTTCTTC. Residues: CSAASGQGIREGQFF.